Listed below are T cell receptor beta chains from one sample, sequenced in a study of control samples from healthy donors and cancer patients. Sequencing used immunoSEQ multiplex PCR; TCRdb keeps in-frame clones, though not all of them. This table has under 450,000 clones, around nine tenths appearing once. Sequenced material: PBMCs. The receptors stem from a man aged 40-55 years with head and neck cancer. Both conserved end residues are part of each CDR3. Size values are once, few and many counts, or a class for expanded clones, and some rows have none.

j_gene	abundance	v_gene	CDR3aa
TRBJ2-7	-	TRBV7-8	CASSGSRGPYEQYF
TRBJ2-7	once	TRBV4-2	CASSQSVRDSHEQYF
TRBJ2-3	-	TRBV11-1	CASSFLRTDTQYF
TRBJ1-2	once	TRBV30	CAWRGTGYGYTF
TRBJ2-1	-	TRBV2	CASSEAGDRSGNEQFF
TRBJ2-1	-	TRBV5-1	CASSLALAGGPSSYNEQFF
TRBJ1-2	-	TRBV9	CASRGFGYTF
TRBJ2-5	-	TRBV18	CASSLFKGQETQYF
TRBJ2-1	-	TRBV6-5	CASSYLSAYNEQFF
TRBJ1-6	-	TRBV19	CASSIRTGSPLHF
TRBJ2-1	-	TRBV29-1	CSGRRLGLAGPSSYNEQFF
TRBJ1-4	-	TRBV28	CASSPPGRGEKLFF
TRBJ2-5	-	TRBV3-1/TRBV3-2	CASSQVAGSQETQYF
TRBJ2-7	-	TRBV9	CASSSGGGDYYEQYF
TRBJ2-1	-	TRBV9	CASSVGLAGVEQFF
TRBJ1-1	-	TRBV12-3/TRBV12-4	CAVEGNTEAFF
TRBJ1-1	-	TRBV6-5	CASSTRGNTEAFF